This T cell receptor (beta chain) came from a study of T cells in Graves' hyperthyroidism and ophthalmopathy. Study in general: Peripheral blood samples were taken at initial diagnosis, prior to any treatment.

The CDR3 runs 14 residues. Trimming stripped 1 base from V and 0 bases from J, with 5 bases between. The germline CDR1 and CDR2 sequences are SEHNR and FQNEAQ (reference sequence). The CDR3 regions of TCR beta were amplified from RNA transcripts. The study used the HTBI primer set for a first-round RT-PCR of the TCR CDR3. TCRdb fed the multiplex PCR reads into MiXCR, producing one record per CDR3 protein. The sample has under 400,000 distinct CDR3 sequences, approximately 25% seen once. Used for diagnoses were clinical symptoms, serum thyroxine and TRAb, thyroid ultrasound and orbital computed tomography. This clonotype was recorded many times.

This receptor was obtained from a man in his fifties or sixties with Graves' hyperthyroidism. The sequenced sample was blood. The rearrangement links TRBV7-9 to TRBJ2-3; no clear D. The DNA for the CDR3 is TGTGCCAGCAGCTTAGTTTCCAGCACAGATACGCAGTATTTT. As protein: CASSLVSSTDTQYF.